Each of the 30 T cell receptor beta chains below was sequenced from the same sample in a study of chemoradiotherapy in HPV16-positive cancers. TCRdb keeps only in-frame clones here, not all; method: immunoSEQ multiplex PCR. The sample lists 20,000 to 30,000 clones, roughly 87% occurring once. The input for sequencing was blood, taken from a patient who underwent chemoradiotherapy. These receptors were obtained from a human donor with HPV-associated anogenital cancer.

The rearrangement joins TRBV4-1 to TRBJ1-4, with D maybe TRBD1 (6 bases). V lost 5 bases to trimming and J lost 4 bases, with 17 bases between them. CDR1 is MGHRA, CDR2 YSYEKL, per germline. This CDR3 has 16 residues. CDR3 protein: CASSLGGGQINEKLFF. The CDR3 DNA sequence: TGCGCCAGCAGCTTGGGGGGAGGACAGATTAATGAAAAACTGTTTTTT.

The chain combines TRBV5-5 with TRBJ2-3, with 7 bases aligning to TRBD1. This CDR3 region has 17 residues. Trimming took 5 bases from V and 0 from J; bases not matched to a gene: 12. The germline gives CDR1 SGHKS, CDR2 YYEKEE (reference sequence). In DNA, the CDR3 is TGTGCCAGCAGTACCGGGACAGCCTTTTCTAGCACAGATACGCAGTATTTT. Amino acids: CASSTGTAFSSTDTQYF.

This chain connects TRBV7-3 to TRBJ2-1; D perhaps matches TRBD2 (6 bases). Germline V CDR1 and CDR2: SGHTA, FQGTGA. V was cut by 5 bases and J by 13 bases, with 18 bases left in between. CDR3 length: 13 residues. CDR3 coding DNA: TGTGCCAGCAGCCCTCCGTCGGGACTCGAACAGTTCTTC. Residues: CASSPPSGLEQFF.

The CDR3 loop reads CSARTQLAKNIQYF. CDR3 in DNA: TGCAGCGCTCGGACTCAGCTAGCCAAAAACATTCAGTACTTC. This rearrangement joins TRBV29-1 to TRBJ2-4; the D gene is possibly TRBD2 (5 bases). V was trimmed by 7 bases and J by 0 bases, leaving 13 bases between them. CDR1 SQVTM and CDR2 ANQGSEA come from the germline V gene. This CDR3 has 14 residues.

The CDR3 reads CASSVVGNYGYTF. The DNA for the CDR3 is TGTGCCAGCAGCGTAGTAGGGAACTATGGCTACACCTTC. The genes are TRBV9 and TRBJ1-2; D remains unclear. Germline lookup yields CDR1 SGDLS and CDR2 YYNGEE. CDR3 length equals 13 residues. The V end lost 0 bases, the J end lost 2 bases, and 5 bases lay between the germline ends.

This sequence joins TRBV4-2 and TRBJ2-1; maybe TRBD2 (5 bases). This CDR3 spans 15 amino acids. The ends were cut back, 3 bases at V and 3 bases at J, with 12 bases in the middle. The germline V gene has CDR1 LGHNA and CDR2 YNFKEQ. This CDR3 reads CASSQGWTGYNEQFF. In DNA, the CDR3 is TGTGCCAGCAGCCAGGGGTGGACTGGCTACAATGAGCAGTTCTTC.

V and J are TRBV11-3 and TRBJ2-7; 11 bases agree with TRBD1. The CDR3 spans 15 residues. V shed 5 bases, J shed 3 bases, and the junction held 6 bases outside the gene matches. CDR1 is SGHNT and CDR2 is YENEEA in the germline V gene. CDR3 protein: CASSRAGTGGYEQYF. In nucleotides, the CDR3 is TGTGCCAGCAGCCGAGCCGGGACAGGGGGCTACGAGCAGTACTTC. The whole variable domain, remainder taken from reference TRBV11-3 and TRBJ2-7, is EAGVVQSPRYKIIEKKQPVAFWCNPISGHNTLYWYLQNLGQGPELLIRYENEEAVDDSQLPKDRFSAERLKGVDSTLKIQPAELGDSAVYLCASSRAGTGGYEQYFGPGTRLTVT.

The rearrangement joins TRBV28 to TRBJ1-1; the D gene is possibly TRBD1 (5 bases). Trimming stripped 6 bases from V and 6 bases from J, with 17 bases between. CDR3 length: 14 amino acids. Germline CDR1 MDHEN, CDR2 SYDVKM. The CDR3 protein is CASSPGGRESEAFF. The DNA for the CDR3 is TGTGCCAGCAGCCCCGGAGGCAGGGAGTCTGAAGCTTTCTTT.

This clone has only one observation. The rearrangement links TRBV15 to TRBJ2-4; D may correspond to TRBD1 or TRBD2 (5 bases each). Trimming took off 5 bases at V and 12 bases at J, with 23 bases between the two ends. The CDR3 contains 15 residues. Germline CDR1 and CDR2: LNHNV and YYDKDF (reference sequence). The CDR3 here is CATSVGADSTYYQYF. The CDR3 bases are TGTGCCACCAGCGTTGGGGCGGACTCCACTTATTATCAGTACTTC.

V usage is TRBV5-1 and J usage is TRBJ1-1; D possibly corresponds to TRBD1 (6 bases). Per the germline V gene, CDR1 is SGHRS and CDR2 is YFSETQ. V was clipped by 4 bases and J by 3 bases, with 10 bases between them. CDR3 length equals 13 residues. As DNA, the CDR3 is TGCGCCAGCAGCCTGGGACACGACACTGAAGCTTTCTTT. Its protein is CASSLGHDTEAFF.

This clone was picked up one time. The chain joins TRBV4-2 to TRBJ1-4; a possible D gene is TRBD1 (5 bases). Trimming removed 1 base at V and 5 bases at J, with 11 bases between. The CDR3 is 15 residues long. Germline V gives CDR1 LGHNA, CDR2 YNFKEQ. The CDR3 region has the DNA TGTGCCAGCAGCCAAGTGAGGGACGCAAATGAAAAACTGTTTTTT. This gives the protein CASSQVRDANEKLFF.

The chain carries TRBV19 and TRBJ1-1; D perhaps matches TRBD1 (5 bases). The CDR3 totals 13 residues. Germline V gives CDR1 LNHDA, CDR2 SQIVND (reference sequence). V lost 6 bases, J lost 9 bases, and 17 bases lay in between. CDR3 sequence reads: CASSTLPTEKAFF. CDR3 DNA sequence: TGTGCCAGTAGCACCCTACCGACAGAGAAAGCTTTCTTT. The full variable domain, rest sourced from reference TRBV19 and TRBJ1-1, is DGGITQSPKYLFRKEGQNVTLSCEQNLNHDAMYWYRQDPGQGLRLIYYSQIVNDFQKGDIAEGYSVSREKKESFPLTVTSAQKNPTAFYLCASSTLPTEKAFFGQGTRLTVV.

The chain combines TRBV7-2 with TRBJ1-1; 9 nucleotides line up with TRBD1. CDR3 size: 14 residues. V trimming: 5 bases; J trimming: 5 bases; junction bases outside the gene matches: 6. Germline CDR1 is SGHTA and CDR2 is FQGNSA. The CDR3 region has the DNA TGTGCCAGCAGCCCAGGACAGGGGAGAACTGAAGCTTTCTTT. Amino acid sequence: CASSPGQGRTEAFF.

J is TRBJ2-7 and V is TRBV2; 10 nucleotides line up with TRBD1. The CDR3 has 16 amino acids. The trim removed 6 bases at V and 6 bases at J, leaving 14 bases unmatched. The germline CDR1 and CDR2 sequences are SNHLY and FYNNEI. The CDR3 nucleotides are TGTGCCAGCAGGGAGGACAGGGGGAGTGTGGGCGGCGAGCAGTACTTC. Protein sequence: CASREDRGSVGGEQYF.

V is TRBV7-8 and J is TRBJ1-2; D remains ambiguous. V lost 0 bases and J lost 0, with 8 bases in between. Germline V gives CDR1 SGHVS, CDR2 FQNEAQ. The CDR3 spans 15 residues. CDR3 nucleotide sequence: TGTGCCAGCAGCTTAGCAGGGAGAGCTAACTATGGCTACACCTTC. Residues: CASSLAGRANYGYTF.

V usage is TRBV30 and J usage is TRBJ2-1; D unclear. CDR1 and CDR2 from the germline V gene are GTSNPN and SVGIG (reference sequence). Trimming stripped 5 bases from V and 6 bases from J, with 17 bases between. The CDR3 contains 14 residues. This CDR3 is CAWSAPPRINEQFF. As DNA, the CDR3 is TGTGCCTGGTCAGCGCCGCCGCGTATCAATGAGCAGTTCTTC. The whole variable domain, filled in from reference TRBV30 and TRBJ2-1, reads SQTIHQWPATLVQPVGSPLSLECTVEGTSNPNLYWYRQAAGRGLQLLFYSVGIGQISSEVPQNLSASRPQDRQFILSSKKLLLSDSGFYLCAWSAPPRINEQFFGPGTRLTVL.

The CDR3 loop is CASSVTIGSGSIGPDTQYF. The CDR3 DNA reads as TGTGCCAGCAGCGTAACTATAGGGAGCGGGAGTATTGGCCCAGATACGCAGTATTTT. The V and J genes are TRBV9 and TRBJ2-3; 8 positions match TRBD2. The length of the CDR3 is 19 residues. From germline, CDR1 is SGDLS and CDR2 YYNGEE. Germline trimming cut 1 base from V and 4 bases from J; bases unmatched to any gene: 17.

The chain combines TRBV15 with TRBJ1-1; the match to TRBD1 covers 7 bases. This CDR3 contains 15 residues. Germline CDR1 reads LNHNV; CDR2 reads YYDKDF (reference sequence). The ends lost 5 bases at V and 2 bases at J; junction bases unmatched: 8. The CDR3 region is CATSRTRQGNTEAFF. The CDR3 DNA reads TGTGCCACCAGCCGCACCAGACAGGGCAACACTGAAGCTTTCTTT.

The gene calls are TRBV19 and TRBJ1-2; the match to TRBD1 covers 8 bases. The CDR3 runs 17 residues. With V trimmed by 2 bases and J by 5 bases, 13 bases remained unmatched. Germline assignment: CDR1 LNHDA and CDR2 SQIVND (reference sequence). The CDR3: CASSILPPDREIYGYTF. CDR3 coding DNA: TGTGCCAGTAGTATACTCCCACCGGACAGGGAGATTTATGGCTACACCTTC.

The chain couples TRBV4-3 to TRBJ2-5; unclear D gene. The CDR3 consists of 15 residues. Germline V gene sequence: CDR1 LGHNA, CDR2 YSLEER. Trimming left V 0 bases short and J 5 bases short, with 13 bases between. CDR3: CASSQDWVGGETQYF. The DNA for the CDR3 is TGCGCCAGCAGCCAAGATTGGGTTGGCGGCGAGACCCAGTACTTC.

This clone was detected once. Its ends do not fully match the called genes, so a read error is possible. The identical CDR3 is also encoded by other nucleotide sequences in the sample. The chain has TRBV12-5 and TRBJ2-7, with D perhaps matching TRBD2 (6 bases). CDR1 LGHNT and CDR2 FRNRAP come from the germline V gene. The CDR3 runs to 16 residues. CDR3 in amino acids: CASGLVLSGSKSEQYF. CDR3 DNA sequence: TGTGCTAGTGGCTTGGTACTCTCCGGGAGTAAAAGCGAGCAGTACTTC. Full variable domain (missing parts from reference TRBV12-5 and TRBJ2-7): DARVTQTPRHKVTEMGQEVTMRCQPILGHNTVFWYRQTMMQGLELLAYFRNRAPLDDSGMPKDRFSAEMPDATLATLKIQPSEPRDSAVYFCASGLVLSGSKSEQYFGPGTRLTVT.

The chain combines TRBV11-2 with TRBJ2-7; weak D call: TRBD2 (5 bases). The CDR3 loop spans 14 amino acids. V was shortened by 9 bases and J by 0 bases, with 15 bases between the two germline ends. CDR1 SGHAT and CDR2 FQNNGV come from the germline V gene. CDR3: CASSIERNSYEQYF. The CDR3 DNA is TGTGCCAGTTCTATAGAGCGGAACTCCTACGAGCAGTACTTC. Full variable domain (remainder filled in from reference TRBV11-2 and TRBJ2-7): EAGVAQSPRYKIIEKRQSVAFWCNPISGHATLYWYQQILGQGPKLLIQFQNNGVVDDSQLPKDRFSAERLKGVDSTLKIQPAKLEDSAVYLCASSIERNSYEQYFGPGTRLTVT.

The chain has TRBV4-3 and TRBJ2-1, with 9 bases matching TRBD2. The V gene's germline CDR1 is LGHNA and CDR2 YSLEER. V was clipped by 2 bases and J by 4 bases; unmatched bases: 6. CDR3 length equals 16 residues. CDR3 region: CASSQSALAGYNEQFF. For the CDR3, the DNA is TGCGCCAGCAGCCAATCAGCCCTAGCGGGGTACAATGAGCAGTTCTTC.

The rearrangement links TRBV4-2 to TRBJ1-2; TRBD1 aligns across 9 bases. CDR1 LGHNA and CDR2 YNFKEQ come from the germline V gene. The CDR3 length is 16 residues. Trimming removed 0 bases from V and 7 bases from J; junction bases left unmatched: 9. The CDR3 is CASSQDLTGGSRGYTF. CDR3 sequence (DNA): TGTGCCAGCAGCCAAGATTTGACAGGGGGATCTCGTGGCTACACCTTC.

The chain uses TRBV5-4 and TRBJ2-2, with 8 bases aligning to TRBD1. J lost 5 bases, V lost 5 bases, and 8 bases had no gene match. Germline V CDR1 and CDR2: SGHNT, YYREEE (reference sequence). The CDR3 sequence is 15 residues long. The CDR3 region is CASRPDRVPTGELFF. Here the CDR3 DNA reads TGTGCCAGCAGGCCGGACAGGGTCCCGACCGGGGAGCTGTTTTTT.

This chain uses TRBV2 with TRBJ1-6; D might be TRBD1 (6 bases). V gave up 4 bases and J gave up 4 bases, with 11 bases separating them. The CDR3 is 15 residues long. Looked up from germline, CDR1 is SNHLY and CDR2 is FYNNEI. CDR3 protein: CASSAQGPYNSPLHF. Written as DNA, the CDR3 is TGTGCCAGCAGTGCGCAGGGGCCTTATAATTCACCCCTCCACTTT.

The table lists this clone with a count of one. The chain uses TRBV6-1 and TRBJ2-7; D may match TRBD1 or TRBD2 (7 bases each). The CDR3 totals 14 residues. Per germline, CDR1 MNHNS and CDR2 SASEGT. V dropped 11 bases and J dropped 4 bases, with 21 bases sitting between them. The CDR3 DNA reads TGTGCCGCACAGGGGCGGGAGAAAGTTTACGAGCAGTACTTC. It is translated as CAAQGREKVYEQYF.

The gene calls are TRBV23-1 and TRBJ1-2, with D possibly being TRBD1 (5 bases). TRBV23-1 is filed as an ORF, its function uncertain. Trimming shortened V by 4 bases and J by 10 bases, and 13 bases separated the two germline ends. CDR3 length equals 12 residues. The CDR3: CASSLQENLYTF. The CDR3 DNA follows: TGCGCCAGCAGTCTACAGGAAAACCTCTACACCTTC.

CDR3 bases: TGTGCCAGCAGCTTAGTAGGGGGCTCCTATGGCTACACCTTC. Its protein product is CASSLVGGSYGYTF. The chain couples TRBV7-9 to TRBJ1-2; TRBD1 aligns across 7 bases. Looked up from germline, CDR1 is SEHNR and CDR2 is FQNEAQ (reference sequence). This CDR3 contains 14 residues. The J segment lost 4 bases and the V segment lost 1 base, leaving 3 bases of the junction unmatched.

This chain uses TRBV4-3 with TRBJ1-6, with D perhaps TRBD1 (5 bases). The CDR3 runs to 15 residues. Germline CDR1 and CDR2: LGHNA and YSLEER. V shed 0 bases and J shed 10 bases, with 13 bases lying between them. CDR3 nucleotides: TGCGCCAGCAGCCAAGATTTCGGGGGAGGATCACCCCTCCACTTT. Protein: CASSQDFGGGSPLHF.